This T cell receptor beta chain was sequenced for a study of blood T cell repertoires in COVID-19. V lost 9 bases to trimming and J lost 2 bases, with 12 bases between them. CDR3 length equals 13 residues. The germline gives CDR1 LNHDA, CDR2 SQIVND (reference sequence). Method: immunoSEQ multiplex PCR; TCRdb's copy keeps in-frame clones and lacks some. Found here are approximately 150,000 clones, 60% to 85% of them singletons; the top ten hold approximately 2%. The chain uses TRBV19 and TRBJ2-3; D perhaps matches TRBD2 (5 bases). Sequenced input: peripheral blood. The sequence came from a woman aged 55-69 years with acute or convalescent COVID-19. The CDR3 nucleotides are TGTGCCAGCTCGGACTCCTACACAGATACGCAGTATTTT. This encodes CASSDSYTDTQYF.